This T cell receptor (beta chain) was observed in a study of CD8+ T cells in alopecia areata listed by TCRdb under 2018. As for the study more broadly: The treated patients, all with moderate-to-severe alopecia areata, were enrolled in an open-label pilot trial of oral tofacitinib given at 5 to 10 mg twice daily. Tofacitinib was administered for 6 to 18 months, and 6 months of follow-up off drug were then conducted to assess delayed response and recurrence. In treated patients, disease severity was measured using the SALT score, which gives the percentage of scalp surface area affected. High-throughput TCRbeta sequencing was used to examine T cell clonal expansion in alopecia areata in both the C3H/HeJ mouse model and human patients. Scalp tissue and sorted CD4+ and CD8+ peripheral blood T cells from patchy and totalis/universalis alopecia areata patients and from healthy controls were covered by human TCRbeta sequencing. Biopsies were taken from tofacitinib-treated patients at baseline and at 4 and 24 weeks of treatment, and a later scalp biopsy was taken in several of the tofacitinib-treated patients. Scalp clonality was compared among normal scalp (n=4), patchy alopecia areata scalp (n=8), and alopecia totalis/universalis scalp (n=8). RNA was obtained with the PAXgene miRNA kit for fixed scalp, the miRNeasy kit for PBMCs, and the RNeasy kit for mouse skin. Amplification of TCRbeta CDR3 regions was done by immunoSEQ multiplex PCR using 35 Vbeta forward primers and 13 Jbeta reverse primers.

There are a few counts of this clone. Its antigen target is currently unknown. Base qualities are not provided; no much larger clone lies one nucleotide away. The library was generated by the immunoSEQ multiplex PCR assay. RNA was extracted from all samples and reverse transcribed into cDNA, which served as template for TCR sequencing. First-strand cDNA was synthesized using SuperScript III with a 2:1 mix of oligo-dT and random hexamers. Amplification bias was assessed with a synthetic immune receptor repertoire, and residual bias was removed computationally. Concerning the study's data processing: Raw reads were preprocessed to remove errors, and CDR3 was defined by IMGT conventions from the conserved cysteine to phenylalanine. Clonality was computed as 1 minus the Shannon entropy, with the entropy normalized by log2 of the number of productive unique TCRs. Scalp TCRbeta sequences were cross-referenced with sorted blood CD4 and CD8 repertoires so that the CD4 or CD8 identity of scalp clones could be inferred. As stored in TCRdb, this immuneACCESS dataset retains in-frame rearrangements with V and J assigned. A fraction of the clones does not appear; measured against another copy, unresolved V genes explain less than half of the discrepancy, and the remainder lacks a known reason. The D gene and trimming were derived from the DNA, and the V and J assignments and clone size from that table. This sample is represented by tens of thousands of clones; under 60% of them were singletons. The ten largest clones capture about a fifth of the sample.

The research as a whole found: Because the treated cohort was small and had just a single nonresponder, larger studies are needed to establish links between baseline CD8+ expansion and response. During tofacitinib treatment, many expanded lesional clones remained in scalp and blood, and this persistence may partly explain relapse after treatment is stopped. Compared with normal scalp, lesional scalp had higher clonality and more expanded CD8+ clones, particularly in alopecia totalis/universalis, a pattern that suggests antigenic drive. With tofacitinib, both scalp clonality and the number of expanded CD8+ clones among the top 100 scalp clones went down significantly. Shared TCR sequences between patients were less evident than in mice, which may be partly attributable to HLA diversity in the patient population. Unlike mouse skin, where gammadelta T cells dominate, normal human skin contains resident alphabeta T cells that get sequenced too, which complicates analysis of the scalp TCR repertoire.

The treatment or condition label corresponds to: oral pan-JAK inhibitor, 5-10 mg twice daily. Lesional scalp punch biopsies and peripheral blood were obtained from alopecia areata patients. PBMCs were isolated by density centrifugation and stained for CD3, CD4 and CD8, and CD4+ and CD8+ T cells were sorted on a FACSAria. The input for sequencing was CD8+ T cells sorted from blood, taken at approximately week 36, from a patient treated with tofacitinib. The receptor comes from a human donor with alopecia areata.

The nucleotide sequence is given as TGCAGCGCAACCCTCAAACAGGGGAAGACCGGGGAGCTGTTTTTT. It is translated as CSATLKQGKTGELFF. The sequence joins TRBV29-1 to TRBJ2-2; 7 bases in the junction line up with TRBD1. Including cysteine and phenylalanine, the CDR3 has 15 amino acids. The read is trimmed to its CDR3 DNA, 45 bases read in frame from base 1. CDR1 and CDR2 (SQVTM, ANQGSEA) derive from the germline V gene. Ends trimmed: V by 7 bases, J by 5 bases; bases unmatched to a gene: 13.